The 14 T cell receptor beta chains given below trace back to one sample, sequenced in a study of siplizumab effects on memory and regulatory T cells. Profiling relied on immunoSEQ multiplex PCR, and the TCRdb table lists in-frame clones only, not all of them. The repertoire holds 85,000 to 120,000 clones, 90% to 95% seen once, with 0.9% to 1.4% in the top ten. Sequencing input: CD4+ T cells sorted from blood. These TCRs come from a human donor in good health.

The chain carries TRBV21-1 and TRBJ2-7; the table names TRBD2, a call not compared with the DNA. TRBV21-1 is noted as a pseudogene. The CDR3 totals 15 residues. CDR3 coding DNA: TGTGCCAGCAGCAAAGACGGGGGGGGAACCTACGAGCAGTACTTC. This sequence encodes CASSKDGGGTYEQYF.

This chain joins TRBV28 and TRBJ2-6; D remains unclear. Trimming stripped 6 bases from V and 0 bases from J, with 9 bases between. Germline CDR1 is MDHEN and CDR2 is SYDVKM. The CDR3 length is 15 residues. For the CDR3, the DNA is TGTGCCAGCAGGCCCCGAGGCTCTGGGGCCAACGTCCTGACTTTC. It translates to CASRPRGSGANVLTF.

CDR3 region: CASGTPDRANEKLFF. The CDR3 DNA is TGCGCCAGCGGGACCCCGGACAGAGCAAATGAAAAACTGTTTTTT. The V gene is TRBV4-1, the J gene TRBJ1-4, with D perhaps TRBD1 (6 bases). This CDR3 spans 15 amino acids. CDR1 and CDR2 (germline): MGHRA, YSYEKL. V was shortened by 8 bases and J by 5 bases, with 18 bases between the two germline ends.

This clone was observed a single time. The CDR3 DNA is TGTGCCAGCAGCTCGGACAGACTGAACACCGGGGAGCTGTTTTTT. Translated: CASSSDRLNTGELFF. The rearrangement joins TRBV7-2 to TRBJ2-2; D perhaps matches TRBD1 (6 bases). Germline values: CDR1 SGHTA, CDR2 FQGNSA. The CDR3 length is 15 residues. Trimming shortened V by 4 bases and J by 1 base, and 10 bases separated the two germline ends.

This chain connects TRBV9 to TRBJ1-1, with D perhaps matching TRBD1 (6 bases). The germline V gene encodes CDR1 SGDLS and CDR2 YYNGEE. The CDR3 contains 13 residues. Trimming removed 6 bases from V and 4 bases from J, with 13 bases in between. The CDR3 coding sequence is TGTGCCAGCAACCTCAGGGGTGTCACTGAAGCTTTCTTT. This encodes CASNLRGVTEAFF.

V usage is TRBV28 and J usage is TRBJ2-7; 11 bases are shared with TRBD2. Looked up from germline, CDR1 is MDHEN and CDR2 is SYDVKM. This CDR3 has 16 residues. Trimming at V came to 2 bases and at J to 0 bases, leaving 3 bases not matched to a gene. The chain's CDR3 is CASSLRTSGRSYEQYF. The CDR3 DNA reads as TGTGCCAGCAGTTTAAGGACTAGCGGGCGCTCCTACGAGCAGTACTTC.

The chain has TRBV11-2 and TRBJ2-1; 8 bases line up with TRBD2. The V segment lost 2 bases and the J segment 14 bases; nucleotides outside the gene matches: 14. Per germline, CDR1 SGHAT and CDR2 FQNNGV. The CDR3 has 15 amino acids. The CDR3 region has the DNA TGTGCCAGCAGCTTACAGCGGGAGCGGGGCCCTAGGGAGTTCTTC. Translated, it gives CASSLQRERGPREFF.

The chain couples TRBV19 to TRBJ2-5; 8 nucleotides line up with TRBD1. The J segment lost 3 bases and the V segment lost 5 bases, leaving 8 bases of the junction unmatched. There are 15 residues in the CDR3. The germline V gene has CDR1 LNHDA and CDR2 SQIVND (reference sequence). CDR3 DNA sequence: TGTGCCAGTAGTCCAAAAGGGACAGGAGAAGAGACCCAGTACTTC. Translated, it gives CASSPKGTGEETQYF.

This clone was seen a few times. The rearrangement links TRBV7-9 to TRBJ1-2, with D hard to call. V lost 0 bases, J lost 4 bases, and 15 bases lay in between. Germline V CDR1 and CDR2: SEHNR, FQNEAQ (reference sequence). The CDR3 totals 16 residues. In nucleotides, the CDR3 is TGTGCCAGCAGCTTAGCTGCAGCTCTATGGCCCTATGGCTACACCTTC. Its translation is CASSLAAALWPYGYTF. Together with reference TRBV7-9 and TRBJ1-2, the CDR3 gives the full variable domain: DTGVSQNPRHKITKRGQNVTFRCDPISEHNRLYWYRQTLGQGPEFLTYFQNEAQLEKSRLLSDRFSAERPKGSFSTLEIQRTEQGDSAMYLCASSLAAALWPYGYTFGSGTRLTVV.

This chain joins TRBV28 and TRBJ2-2, with D possibly matching TRBD1 (5 bases). Germline CDR1 reads MDHEN; CDR2 reads SYDVKM. This CDR3 has 16 residues. V lost 4 bases to trimming and J lost 6 bases, with 18 bases between them. The CDR3 DNA reads as TGTGCCAGCAGTTACACCCAGGGTTACCCTGCCGGGGAGCTGTTTTTT. Translation: CASSYTQGYPAGELFF.

The J gene is TRBJ1-4, the V gene TRBV30; weak D call: TRBD1 (5 bases). Germline lookup yields CDR1 GTSNPN and CDR2 SVGIG (reference sequence). Trimming cost V 3 bases and J 1 base, with 12 bases left between them. The CDR3 is made up of 15 amino acids. The CDR3: CAWRGQLGTNEKLFF. The DNA of the CDR3 is TGTGCCTGGAGGGGGCAGTTAGGAACTAATGAAAAACTGTTTTTT.

The chain couples TRBV11-1 to TRBJ2-7, with 8 bases matching TRBD1. The J segment lost 3 bases and the V segment lost 5 bases, leaving 9 bases of the junction unmatched. CDR1 and CDR2 (germline): SGHAT, FQDESV (reference sequence). The CDR3 runs to 15 residues. CDR3 coding DNA: TGTGCCAGCAGCCCCTTGTGGACAGGGATCTACGAGCAGTACTTC. Its translation is CASSPLWTGIYEQYF.

The chain links TRBV7-3 to TRBJ1-5; TRBD1 is a possible D gene (5 bases). Germline-derived CDR1 and CDR2 are SGHTA and FQGTGA. This CDR3 is built from 13 residues. The V gene lost 6 bases and the J gene lost 3 bases, with 9 bases spanning the gap. The CDR3 protein is CASSAGTNQPQHF. The CDR3, as DNA: TGTGCCAGCAGTGCGGGGACCAATCAGCCCCAGCATTTT.

The chain recombines TRBV18 with TRBJ1-5; D is perhaps TRBD1 (5 bases). Trimming took 3 bases from V and 6 from J, leaving 12 bases between them. CDR1 KGHSH and CDR2 LQKENI come from the germline V gene. There are 14 residues in the CDR3. In DNA form, the CDR3 reads TGTGCCAGCTCACCCTCGCCCAGGGTTCAGCCCCAGCATTTT. Protein sequence: CASSPSPRVQPQHF.